Below are 30 T cell receptor beta chains sequenced from a single sample in a study of T cell repertoires in cytomegalovirus infection. TCRdb used MiXCR to reprocess the reads, holding one entry per CDR3 protein. The table lists around 280,000 distinct CDR3 sequences, about 13% of them singletons. The sample consisted of PBMCs. The receptors were gathered from a human donor in good health (CMV status not recorded). Some clones in this sample may be carry-over from other donors' samples.

In this sample, this clonotype turned up a few times. The V and J genes are TRBV29-1 and TRBJ1-5; 8 bases agree with TRBD1. The trim removed 2 bases at V and 2 bases at J, leaving 2 bases unmatched. Looked up from germline, CDR1 is SQVTM and CDR2 is ANQGSEA. The CDR3 length is 14 residues. This CDR3 reads CSVELTGGNQPQHF. As DNA, the CDR3 is TGCAGCGTTGAATTGACAGGGGGCAATCAGCCCCAGCATTTT.

This clonotype has a handful of counts. The chain uses TRBV7-2 and TRBJ2-5, with a weak D call TRBD1 (6 bases). The ends were cut back, 4 bases at V and 4 bases at J, with 13 bases in the middle. The CDR3 loop spans 14 amino acids. Germline V gene data show CDR1 as SGHTA and CDR2 as FQGNSA. The CDR3 nucleotides are TGTGCCAGCAGCTGGCAGACAGGAGGAGAGACCCAGTACTTC. It encodes CASSWQTGGETQYF.

V usage is TRBV2 and J usage is TRBJ1-5; D gene unclear. Germline CDR1 SNHLY, CDR2 FYNNEI. CDR3 length equals 12 residues. V was trimmed by 5 bases and J by 7 bases, leaving 9 bases between them. The CDR3 coding sequence is TGTGCCAGCAGTCAGAACGTCCAGCCCCAGCATTTT. Protein sequence: CASSQNVQPQHF.

This clonotype was found a few times. CDR3 nucleotides: TGTGCCAGCAGCCAACAGATGGCCGGGGAGCTGTTTTTT. This translates into CASSQQMAGELFF. The chain has TRBV14 and TRBJ2-2; no firm D call. CDR1 and CDR2 from the germline V gene are SGHDN and FVKESK. The germline V and J ends were trimmed by 2 bases and 6 bases, with 7 bases remaining between them. The CDR3 extends over 13 amino acids. The full variable domain, completed using reference TRBV14 and TRBJ2-2, is EAGVTQFPSHSVIEKGQTVTLRCDPISGHDNLYWYRRVMGKEIKFLLHFVKESKQDESGMPNNRFLAERTGGTYSTLKVQPAELEDSGVYFCASSQQMAGELFFGEGSRLTVL.

The chain employs TRBV28 and TRBJ2-7; D is tentatively TRBD1 or TRBD2 (5 bases each). Germline assignment: CDR1 MDHEN and CDR2 SYDVKM. The CDR3 loop spans 12 amino acids. V lost 8 bases, J lost 3 bases, and 11 bases lay in between. CDR3 loop: CASWDVFYEQYF. The DNA of the CDR3 is TGTGCCAGCTGGGACGTTTTCTACGAGCAGTACTTC. Full variable domain (missing parts from reference TRBV28 and TRBJ2-7): DVKVTQSSRYLVKRTGEKVFLECVQDMDHENMFWYRQDPGLGLRLIYFSYDVKMKEKGDIPEGYSVSREKKERFSLILESASTNQTSMYLCASWDVFYEQYFGPGTRLTVT.

This clonotype showed up just a few times. The chain is built from TRBV7-9 and TRBJ2-2; 7 bases align to TRBD1. There are 15 residues in the CDR3. The germline V gene has CDR1 SEHNR and CDR2 FQNEAQ (reference sequence). After removal of 6 bases from V and 1 base from J, the junction contained 5 bases not matched to a gene. The CDR3 DNA follows: TGTGCCAGCAGGAGAGGACAGGAGAACACCGGGGAGCTGTTTTTT. Amino acid sequence: CASRRGQENTGELFF.

This clonotype was seen more than once but under ten times. This chain connects TRBV20-1 to TRBJ1-2; D perhaps matches TRBD1 (6 bases). This CDR3 contains 12 residues. V shed 5 bases and J shed 4 bases, with 11 bases lying between them. Germline lookup yields CDR1 DFQATT and CDR2 SNEGSKA (reference sequence). In DNA form, the CDR3 reads TGCAGTGCTCCGGACAGCCCCTATGGCTACACCTTC. As protein: CSAPDSPYGYTF.

The table lists this clonotype with a few counts. In DNA, the CDR3 is TGTGCCAGCAGCTTGGGACAGGCAAATGGCTACACCTTC. Amino acids: CASSLGQANGYTF. The chain uses TRBV5-5 and TRBJ1-2; D is perhaps TRBD1 (6 bases). Germline lookup yields CDR1 SGHKS and CDR2 YYEKEE (reference sequence). The CDR3 has 13 amino acids. With 0 bases removed from V and 6 bases from J, the gap between germline ends came to 9 bases.

With regard to this clonotype: A much more abundant neighbour one base away suggests this may be a read error. The rearrangement joins TRBV6-8 to TRBJ2-7; the match to TRBD2 covers 7 bases. J gave up 8 bases and V 5 bases, and 12 bases lay outside the gene matches. This CDR3 contains 14 residues. Germline V CDR1 and CDR2: MNHGY, SAAAGT. As DNA, the CDR3 is TGTGCCAGCAGTCCTATCGGGGGGTACAACAAGCAGTACTTC. Translated: CASSPIGGYNKQYF.

The chain recombines TRBV5-6 with TRBJ1-2, with D possibly TRBD1 on 6 matching bases. Germline V gene lookup returns CDR1 SGHDT and CDR2 YYEEEE. The CDR3 length is 14 residues. V lost 5 bases to trimming and J lost 2 bases, with 13 bases between them. This CDR3 is CASSYDRRNYGYTF. The CDR3 bases are TGTGCCAGCAGTTATGACAGGCGAAACTATGGCTACACCTTC.

In this sample, this clonotype turned up many times. V gene TRBV5-1 combines with J gene TRBJ2-5; 7 positions agree with TRBD2. Germline CDR1 reads SGHRS; CDR2 reads YFSETQ. V shed 0 bases and J 0 bases; nucleotides not matched to a gene: 11. CDR3 size: 18 residues. CDR3 DNA: TGCGCCAGCAGCTTGGAAGCTAGCGGCCTATTAGACCAAGAGACCCAGTACTTC. Its translation: CASSLEASGLLDQETQYF.

This chain joins TRBV20-1 and TRBJ2-7; D is tentatively TRBD1 or TRBD2 (5 bases each). This CDR3 comprises 14 residues. From germline, CDR1 is DFQATT and CDR2 SNEGSKA (reference sequence). The germline V and J ends were trimmed by 5 bases and 4 bases, with 18 bases remaining between them. CDR3 DNA sequence: TGCAGTGCTGGTCCGGGACCAAGGTCATACGAGCAGTACTTC. Protein product: CSAGPGPRSYEQYF.

In this sample, this clonotype turned up many times. The CDR3 sequence is CASSLGARGTGNTIYF. The DNA of the CDR3 is TGTGCCAGCAGCTTAGGGGCCAGGGGGACCGGAAACACCATATATTTT. The V call is TRBV7-2, the J call TRBJ1-3, with TRBD1 identical over 7 bases. Germline lookup yields CDR1 SGHTA and CDR2 FQGNSA. This CDR3 is 16 amino acids long. Unmatched junction bases numbered 7, after V lost 1 base and J lost 4 bases. Full variable domain (missing parts from reference TRBV7-2 and TRBJ1-3): GAGVSQSPSNKVTEKGKDVELRCDPISGHTALYWYRQSLGQGLEFLIYFQGNSAPDKSGLPSDRFSAERTGGSVSTLTIQRTQQEDSAVYLCASSLGARGTGNTIYFGEGSWLTVV.

This clonotype has at least ten counts. This rearrangement joins TRBV7-2 to TRBJ1-6, with 8 positions matching TRBD1. The CDR3 spans 16 residues. Germline V gene data show CDR1 as SGHTA and CDR2 as FQGNSA. Trimming cost V 2 bases and J 10 bases; bases outside gene matches: 10. CDR3 protein: CASSLLAGQGGSPLHF. The CDR3 region has the DNA TGTGCCAGCAGCTTACTTGCCGGACAGGGCGGATCACCCCTCCACTTT.

This clonotype has a count of ten or more. V usage is TRBV20-1 and J usage is TRBJ2-7; 10 bases agree with TRBD1. The CDR3 runs to 14 residues. After removal of 6 bases from V and 4 bases from J, the junction contained 9 bases not matched to a gene. Germline CDR1 is DFQATT and CDR2 is SNEGSKA (reference sequence). CDR3 loop: CSAPRDRGTYEQYF. CDR3 nucleotides: TGCAGTGCCCCCCGGGACAGGGGTACGTACGAGCAGTACTTC.

This clonotype was detected many times. The rearrangement joins TRBV25-1 to TRBJ1-1, with D uncertain. The length of the CDR3 is 12 residues. V was cut by 2 bases and J by 14 bases, with 15 bases left in between. The germline CDR1 and CDR2 sequences are MGHDK and SYGVNS. The CDR3 sequence is CASSENEYYAFF. Written as DNA, the CDR3 is TGTGCCAGCAGTGAAAACGAATACTATGCCTTCTTT.

This clonotype appeared a few times. The rearrangement links TRBV29-1 to TRBJ2-3, with TRBD1 matching 10 bases. Trimming at V came to 1 base and at J to 2 bases, leaving 3 bases not matched to a gene. The CDR3 runs to 15 residues. CDR1 is SQVTM, CDR2 ANQGSEA, per germline. CDR3: CSVEGQGAFTDTQYF. CDR3 sequence (DNA): TGCAGCGTTGAAGGACAGGGGGCATTCACAGATACGCAGTATTTT.

This clonotype was seen a handful of times. The chain combines TRBV25-1 with TRBJ2-7; D ambiguous. The CDR3 consists of 13 residues. V shed 3 bases and J shed 0 bases, with 6 bases lying between them. Germline CDR1 is MGHDK and CDR2 is SYGVNS. The CDR3 here is CASSDGTSYEQYF. The CDR3 DNA reads TGTGCCAGCAGTGATGGAACCTCCTACGAGCAGTACTTC.

This clonotype has ten or more counts. As DNA, the CDR3 is TGTGCCAGTAGTTCCGGGACTAGCGGGAGATCCTACAATGAGCAGTTCTTC. This sequence encodes CASSSGTSGRSYNEQFF. V gene TRBV19 combines with J gene TRBJ2-1, with TRBD2 matching over 14 bases. V lost 5 bases, J lost 1 base, and 4 bases stayed unmatched. The CDR3 has 17 amino acids. Germline CDR1 is LNHDA and CDR2 is SQIVND (reference sequence).

This clonotype was detected ten times or more. The chain links TRBV20-1 to TRBJ1-1, with D possibly TRBD1 on 5 matching bases. Trimming pared 3 bases from V and 1 base from J, leaving 15 bases between. This CDR3 is 15 amino acids long. CDR1 DFQATT and CDR2 SNEGSKA come from the germline V gene (reference sequence). The CDR3 DNA follows: TGCAGTGCTAGCGTAGGGGTGAGTAAGAACACTGAAGCTTTCTTT. This sequence encodes CSASVGVSKNTEAFF.

This clonotype appeared a few times. This chain links TRBV29-1 with TRBJ1-2; D is unresolved. CDR1 is SQVTM, CDR2 ANQGSEA, per germline. Trimming shortened V by 7 bases and J by 8 bases, and 14 bases separated the two germline ends. CDR3 length: 11 residues. For the CDR3, the DNA is TGCAGCGCTGATCGACCGGAAGGCTACACCTTC. As protein: CSADRPEGYTF.

J is TRBJ1-2 and V is TRBV7-9; 9 bases map to TRBD1. The germline V gene has CDR1 SEHNR and CDR2 FQNEAQ (reference sequence). J lost 8 bases, V lost 5 bases, and 15 bases had no gene match. The CDR3 totals 16 residues. The CDR3 is CASSDGQGLAEQGYTF. The DNA of the CDR3 is TGTGCCAGCAGCGACGGACAGGGGCTCGCCGAGCAGGGCTACACCTTC.

This clonotype was seen ten or more times. The chain employs TRBV14 and TRBJ2-7; D remains ambiguous. The CDR3 is made up of 14 amino acids. The germline V gene encodes CDR1 SGHDN and CDR2 FVKESK. Deletions cut 0 bases from V and 6 bases from J, with 12 bases between. The CDR3 nucleotides are TGTGCCAGCAGCCAAGATCTGGTCGGATCCGAGCAGTACTTC. Translating it yields CASSQDLVGSEQYF.

This clonotype was seen more than once but under ten times. This chain uses TRBV12-3 or TRBV12-4 with TRBJ1-4; perhaps TRBD1 as D (6 bases). The CDR3 consists of 16 residues. Trimming removed 7 bases from V and 5 bases from J, with 20 bases in between. Here the CDR3 DNA reads TGTGCCAGCACCCCTCTATCGGACAGTTCGAATGAAAAACTGTTTTTT. This translates into CASTPLSDSSNEKLFF.

In its sample, this clonotype was seen a few times. V and J are TRBV5-1 and TRBJ1-5; D may be TRBD1 (6 bases). Trimming took off 1 base at V and 7 bases at J, with 15 bases between the two ends. The CDR3 has 15 amino acids. The germline gives CDR1 SGHRS, CDR2 YFSETQ. The CDR3 nucleotides are TGCGCCAGCAGCTTGACGACAGGTCGTGGCCAGCCCCAGCATTTT. This encodes CASSLTTGRGQPQHF.

The V and J genes are TRBV28 and TRBJ2-7; D unclear. Looked up from germline, CDR1 is MDHEN and CDR2 is SYDVKM. This CDR3 has 14 residues. The ends were cut back, 6 bases at V and 0 bases at J, with 12 bases in the middle. This CDR3 reads CASRPPISSYEQYF. CDR3 coding DNA: TGTGCCAGCAGACCCCCCATTAGCTCCTACGAGCAGTACTTC.

This chain connects TRBV20-1 to TRBJ2-2; the match to TRBD2 covers 7 bases. This CDR3 spans 14 amino acids. Germline lookup yields CDR1 DFQATT and CDR2 SNEGSKA (reference sequence). V lost 6 bases to trimming and J lost 1 base; unmatched junction nucleotides: 5. The CDR3 reads CSARLAVNTGELFF. CDR3 DNA sequence: TGCAGTGCCCGGCTAGCGGTGAACACCGGGGAGCTGTTTTTT.

There are a few counts of this clonotype. The chain employs TRBV5-4 and TRBJ2-1, with 12 bases matching TRBD2. The germline V gene encodes CDR1 SGHNT and CDR2 YYREEE (reference sequence). This CDR3 comprises 16 residues. The V segment lost 4 bases and the J segment 5 bases; nucleotides outside the gene matches: 7. The CDR3 here is CASSAGGLAGDNEQFF. The DNA for the CDR3 is TGTGCCAGCAGCGCCGGGGGACTAGCGGGCGACAATGAGCAGTTCTTC.

The table lists this clonotype with many counts. The chain combines TRBV7-9 with TRBJ2-5; tentatively, D is TRBD2 (6 bases). The CDR3 consists of 12 residues. From germline, CDR1 is SEHNR and CDR2 FQNEAQ (reference sequence). V lost 10 bases and J 2 bases, leaving 11 bases between the germline ends. CDR3 coding DNA: TGTGCCACGATCGGGGGACAAGAGACCCAGTACTTC. Its translation: CATIGGQETQYF.

The chain links TRBV5-4 to TRBJ2-3, with D hard to call. This CDR3 contains 15 residues. From germline, CDR1 is SGHNT and CDR2 YYREEE (reference sequence). Trimming removed 3 bases at V and 2 bases at J, with 13 bases between. This CDR3 is CASSSAHLATDTQYF. CDR3 in DNA: TGTGCCAGCAGCTCCGCCCACTTAGCCACAGATACGCAGTATTTT.